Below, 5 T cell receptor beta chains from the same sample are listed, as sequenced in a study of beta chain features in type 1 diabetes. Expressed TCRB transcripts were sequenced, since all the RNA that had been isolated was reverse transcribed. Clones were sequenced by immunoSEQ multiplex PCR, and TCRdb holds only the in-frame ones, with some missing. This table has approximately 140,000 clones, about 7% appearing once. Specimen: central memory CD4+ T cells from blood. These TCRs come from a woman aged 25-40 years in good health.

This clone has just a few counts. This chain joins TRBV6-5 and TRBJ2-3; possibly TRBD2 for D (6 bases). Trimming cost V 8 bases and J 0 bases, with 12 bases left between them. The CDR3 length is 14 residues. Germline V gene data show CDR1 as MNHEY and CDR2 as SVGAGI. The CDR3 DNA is TGTGCCAGCCTTATAGCGGTCAGCACAGATACGCAGTATTTT. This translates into CASLIAVSTDTQYF.

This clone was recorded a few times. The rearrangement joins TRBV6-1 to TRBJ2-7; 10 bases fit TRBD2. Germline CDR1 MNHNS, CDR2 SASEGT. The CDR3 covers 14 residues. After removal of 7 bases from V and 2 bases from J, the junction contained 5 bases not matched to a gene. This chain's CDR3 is CASTKREGTYEQYF. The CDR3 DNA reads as TGTGCCAGCACGAAGCGGGAGGGCACCTACGAGCAGTACTTC.

In nucleotides, the CDR3 is TGTGCCAGCAGCCCCTTGACAGGGAATGGAAACACCATATATTTT. It specifies CASSPLTGNGNTIYF. This chain uses TRBV11-2 with TRBJ1-3, with 7 bases identical to TRBD1. Germline-derived CDR1 and CDR2 are SGHAT and FQNNGV. The CDR3 runs 15 residues. Trimming at V came to 5 bases and at J to 3 bases, leaving 7 bases not matched to a gene.

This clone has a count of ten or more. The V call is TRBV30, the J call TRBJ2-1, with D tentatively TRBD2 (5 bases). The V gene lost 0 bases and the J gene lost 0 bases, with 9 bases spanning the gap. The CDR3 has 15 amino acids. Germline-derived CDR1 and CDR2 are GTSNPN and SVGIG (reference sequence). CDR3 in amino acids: CAWSVYAGSYNEQFF. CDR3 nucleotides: TGTGCCTGGAGTGTATATGCGGGCTCCTACAATGAGCAGTTCTTC.

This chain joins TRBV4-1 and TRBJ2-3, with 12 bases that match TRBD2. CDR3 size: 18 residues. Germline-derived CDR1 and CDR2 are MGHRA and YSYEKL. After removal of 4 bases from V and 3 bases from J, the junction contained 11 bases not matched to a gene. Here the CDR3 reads CASSRLAGGPGGTDTQYF. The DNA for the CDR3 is TGCGCCAGCAGCCGTCTAGCGGGAGGGCCAGGGGGAACAGATACGCAGTATTTT.